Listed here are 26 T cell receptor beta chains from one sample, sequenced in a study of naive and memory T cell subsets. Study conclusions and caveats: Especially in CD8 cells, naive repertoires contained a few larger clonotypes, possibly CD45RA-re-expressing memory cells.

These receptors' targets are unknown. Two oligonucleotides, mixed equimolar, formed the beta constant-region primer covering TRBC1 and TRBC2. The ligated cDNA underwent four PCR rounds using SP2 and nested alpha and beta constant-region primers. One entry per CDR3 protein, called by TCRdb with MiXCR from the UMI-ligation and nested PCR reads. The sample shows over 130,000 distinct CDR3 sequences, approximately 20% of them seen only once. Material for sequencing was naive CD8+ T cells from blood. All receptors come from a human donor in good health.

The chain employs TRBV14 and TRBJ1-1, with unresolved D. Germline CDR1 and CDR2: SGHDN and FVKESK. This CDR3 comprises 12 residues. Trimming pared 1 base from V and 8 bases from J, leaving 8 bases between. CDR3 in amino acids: CASSQGYLEAFF. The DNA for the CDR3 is TGTGCCAGCAGCCAAGGTTACCTAGAAGCTTTCTTT.

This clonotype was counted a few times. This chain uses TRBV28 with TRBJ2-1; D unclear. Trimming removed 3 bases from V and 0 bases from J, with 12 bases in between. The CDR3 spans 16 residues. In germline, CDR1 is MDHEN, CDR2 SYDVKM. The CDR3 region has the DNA TGTGCCAGCAGTTTCCGGACCCTAAGCTCCTACAATGAGCAGTTCTTC. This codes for CASSFRTLSSYNEQFF.

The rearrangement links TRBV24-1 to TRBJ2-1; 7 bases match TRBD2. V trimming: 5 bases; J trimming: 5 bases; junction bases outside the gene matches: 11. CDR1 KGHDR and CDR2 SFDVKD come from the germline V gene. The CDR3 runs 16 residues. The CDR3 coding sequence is TGTGCCACCAGTGCAACGGGGGAGGGACCAAACAATGAGCAGTTCTTC. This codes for CATSATGEGPNNEQFF.

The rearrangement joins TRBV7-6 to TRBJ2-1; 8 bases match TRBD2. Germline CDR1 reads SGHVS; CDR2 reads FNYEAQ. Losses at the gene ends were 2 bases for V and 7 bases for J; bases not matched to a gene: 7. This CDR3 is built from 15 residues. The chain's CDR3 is CASSLSTGGPNEQFF. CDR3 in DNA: TGTGCCAGCAGCTTATCTACGGGAGGGCCAAATGAGCAGTTCTTC.

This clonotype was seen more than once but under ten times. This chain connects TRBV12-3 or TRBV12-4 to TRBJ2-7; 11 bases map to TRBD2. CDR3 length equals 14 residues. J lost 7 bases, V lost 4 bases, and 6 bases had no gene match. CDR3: CASSWTSGSLEQYF. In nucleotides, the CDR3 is TGTGCCAGCAGTTGGACTAGCGGGTCGTTAGAGCAGTACTTC.

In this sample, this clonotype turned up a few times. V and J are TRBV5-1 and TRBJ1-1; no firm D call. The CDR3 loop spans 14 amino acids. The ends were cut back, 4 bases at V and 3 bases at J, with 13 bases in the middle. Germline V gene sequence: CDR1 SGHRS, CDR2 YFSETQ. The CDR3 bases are TGCGCCAGCAGCCCCCAGATTGGCGACACTGAAGCTTTCTTT. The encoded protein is CASSPQIGDTEAFF.

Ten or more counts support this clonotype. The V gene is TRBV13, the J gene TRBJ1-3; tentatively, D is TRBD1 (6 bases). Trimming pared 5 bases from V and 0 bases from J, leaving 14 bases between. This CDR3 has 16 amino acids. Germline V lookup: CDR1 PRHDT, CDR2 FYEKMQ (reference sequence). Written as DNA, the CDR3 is TGTGCCAGCAGCGGTTCCCGACAGGCCTCTGGAAACACCATATATTTT. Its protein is CASSGSRQASGNTIYF.

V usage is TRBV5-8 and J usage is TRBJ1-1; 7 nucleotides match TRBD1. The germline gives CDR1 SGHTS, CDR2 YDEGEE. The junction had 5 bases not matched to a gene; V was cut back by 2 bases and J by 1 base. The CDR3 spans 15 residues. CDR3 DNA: TGTGCCAGCAGCTTATTCCACAGGGGGAACACTGAAGCTTTCTTT. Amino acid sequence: CASSLFHRGNTEAFF.

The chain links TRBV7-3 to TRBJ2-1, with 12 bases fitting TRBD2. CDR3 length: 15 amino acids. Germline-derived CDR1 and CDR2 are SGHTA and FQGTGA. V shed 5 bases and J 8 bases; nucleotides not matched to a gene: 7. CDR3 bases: TGTGCCAGCAGCCCGACTAGCGGGAGTTGGGATGAGCAGTTCTTC. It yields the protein CASSPTSGSWDEQFF.

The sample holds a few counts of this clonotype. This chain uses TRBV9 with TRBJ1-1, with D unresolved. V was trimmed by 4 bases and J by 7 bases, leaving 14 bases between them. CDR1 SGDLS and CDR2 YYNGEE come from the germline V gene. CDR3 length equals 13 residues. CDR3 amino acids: CASSPWTGLEAFF. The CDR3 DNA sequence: TGTGCCAGCAGCCCTTGGACCGGACTTGAAGCTTTCTTT.

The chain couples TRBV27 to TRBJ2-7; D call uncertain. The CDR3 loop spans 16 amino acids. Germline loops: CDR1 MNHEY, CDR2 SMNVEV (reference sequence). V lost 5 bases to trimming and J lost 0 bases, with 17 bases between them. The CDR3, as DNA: TGTGCCAGCAGTCCCCTCCTTCTGGGGTCCTCCTACGAGCAGTACTTC. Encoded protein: CASSPLLLGSSYEQYF.

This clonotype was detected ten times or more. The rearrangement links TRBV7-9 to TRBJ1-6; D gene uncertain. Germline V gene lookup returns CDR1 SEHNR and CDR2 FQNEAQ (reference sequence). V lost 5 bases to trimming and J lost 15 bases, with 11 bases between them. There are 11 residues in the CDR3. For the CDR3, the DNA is TGTGCCAGCAGCCCAAGTGGGATCCTCCACTTT. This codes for CASSPSGILHF.

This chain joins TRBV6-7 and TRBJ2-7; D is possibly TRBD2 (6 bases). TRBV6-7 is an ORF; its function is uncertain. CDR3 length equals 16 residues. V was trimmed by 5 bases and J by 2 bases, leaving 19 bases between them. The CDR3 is CASSRVRGNGTYEQYF. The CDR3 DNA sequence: TGTGCCAGCAGTCGAGTTCGGGGGAACGGCACCTACGAGCAGTACTTC.

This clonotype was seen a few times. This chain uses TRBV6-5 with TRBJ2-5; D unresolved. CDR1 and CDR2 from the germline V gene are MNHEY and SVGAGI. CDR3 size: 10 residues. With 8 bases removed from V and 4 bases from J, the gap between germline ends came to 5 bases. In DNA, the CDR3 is TGTGCCAGCGGTGTAGAGACCCAGTACTTC. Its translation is CASGVETQYF.

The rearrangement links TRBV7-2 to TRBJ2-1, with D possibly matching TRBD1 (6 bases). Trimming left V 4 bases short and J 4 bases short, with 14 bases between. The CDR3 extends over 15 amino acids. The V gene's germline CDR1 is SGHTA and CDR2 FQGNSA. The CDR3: CASSSGHQGYNEQFF. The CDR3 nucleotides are TGTGCCAGCAGCTCGGGACACCAAGGGTACAATGAGCAGTTCTTC.

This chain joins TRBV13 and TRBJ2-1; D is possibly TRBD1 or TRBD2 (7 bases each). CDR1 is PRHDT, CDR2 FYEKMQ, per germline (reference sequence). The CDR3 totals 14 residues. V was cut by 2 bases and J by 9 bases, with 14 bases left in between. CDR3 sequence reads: CASSLQGGGFEQFF. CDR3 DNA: TGTGCCAGCAGCTTACAGGGAGGGGGCTTTGAGCAGTTCTTC.

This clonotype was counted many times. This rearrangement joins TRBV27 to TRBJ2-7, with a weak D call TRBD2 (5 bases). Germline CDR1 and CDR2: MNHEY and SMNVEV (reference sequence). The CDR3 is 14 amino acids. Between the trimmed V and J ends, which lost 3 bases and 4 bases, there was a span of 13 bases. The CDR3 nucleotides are TGTGCCAGCAGTTTGAGCGAGGGATCTTACGAGCAGTACTTC. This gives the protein CASSLSEGSYEQYF.

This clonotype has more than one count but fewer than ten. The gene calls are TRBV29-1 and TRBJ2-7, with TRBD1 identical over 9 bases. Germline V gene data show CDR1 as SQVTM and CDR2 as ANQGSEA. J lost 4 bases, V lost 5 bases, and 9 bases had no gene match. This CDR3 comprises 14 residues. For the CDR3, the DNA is TGCAGCGTTTGGGGGACAGGGAAGGATTACGAGCAGTACTTC. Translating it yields CSVWGTGKDYEQYF.

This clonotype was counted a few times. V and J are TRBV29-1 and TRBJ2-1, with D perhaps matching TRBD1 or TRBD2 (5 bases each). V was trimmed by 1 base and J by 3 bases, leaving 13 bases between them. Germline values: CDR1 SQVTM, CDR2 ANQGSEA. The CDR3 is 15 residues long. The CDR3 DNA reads TGCAGCGTTGAAGTCGGGACGGATCACTACAATGAGCAGTTCTTC. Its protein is CSVEVGTDHYNEQFF.

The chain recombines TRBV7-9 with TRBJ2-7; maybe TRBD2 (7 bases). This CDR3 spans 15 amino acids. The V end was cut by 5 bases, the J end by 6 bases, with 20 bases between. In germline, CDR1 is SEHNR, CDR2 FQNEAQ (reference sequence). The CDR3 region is CASSTLGGGYVEQYF. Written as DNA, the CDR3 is TGTGCCAGCAGCACCTTGGGCGGGGGCTACGTCGAGCAGTACTTC.

The CDR3 loop is CASGYTVDEQFF. CDR3 nucleotides: TGTGCTAGTGGCTACACGGTCGATGAGCAGTTCTTC. The chain has TRBV12-5 and TRBJ2-1; D is unresolved. This CDR3 is built from 12 residues. The germline gives CDR1 LGHNT, CDR2 FRNRAP. Trimming cost V 6 bases and J 8 bases, with 11 bases left between them.

Written as DNA, the CDR3 is TGCAGCGTTGAGGCGGGGGCGGGACAGGGTGCGGAGACCCAGTACTTC. It specifies CSVEAGAGQGAETQYF. The J gene is TRBJ2-5, the V gene TRBV29-1; 9 nucleotides agree with TRBD1. Trimming took 3 bases from V and 5 from J; bases not matched to a gene: 13. The CDR3 is 16 amino acids. Per the germline V gene, CDR1 is SQVTM and CDR2 is ANQGSEA.

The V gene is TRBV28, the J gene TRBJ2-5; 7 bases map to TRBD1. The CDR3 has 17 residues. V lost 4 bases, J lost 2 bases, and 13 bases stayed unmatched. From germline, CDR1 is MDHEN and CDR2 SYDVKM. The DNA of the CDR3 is TGTGCCAGCAGTTCTGACAGGGACGGGAATGGACAAGAGACCCAGTACTTC. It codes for CASSSDRDGNGQETQYF.

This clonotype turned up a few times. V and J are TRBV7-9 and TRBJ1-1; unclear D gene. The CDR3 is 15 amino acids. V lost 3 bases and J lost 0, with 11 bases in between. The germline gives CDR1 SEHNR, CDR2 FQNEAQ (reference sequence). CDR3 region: CASSFFSQMNTEAFF. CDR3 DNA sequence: TGTGCCAGCAGCTTTTTCAGTCAAATGAACACTGAAGCTTTCTTT.

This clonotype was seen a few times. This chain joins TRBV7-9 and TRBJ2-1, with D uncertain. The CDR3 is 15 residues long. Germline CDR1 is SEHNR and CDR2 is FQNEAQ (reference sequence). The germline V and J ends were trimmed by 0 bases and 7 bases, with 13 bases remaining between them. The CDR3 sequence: CASSLAGGFMNEQFF. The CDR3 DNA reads TGTGCCAGCAGCTTAGCGGGTGGTTTTATGAATGAGCAGTTCTTC.

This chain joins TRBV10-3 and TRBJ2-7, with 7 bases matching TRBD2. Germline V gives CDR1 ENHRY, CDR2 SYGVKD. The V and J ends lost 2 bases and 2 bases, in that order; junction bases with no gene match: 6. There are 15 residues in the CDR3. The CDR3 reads CAISEASGPTYEQYF. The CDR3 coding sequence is TGTGCCATCAGTGAGGCTAGCGGACCTACCTACGAGCAGTACTTC.